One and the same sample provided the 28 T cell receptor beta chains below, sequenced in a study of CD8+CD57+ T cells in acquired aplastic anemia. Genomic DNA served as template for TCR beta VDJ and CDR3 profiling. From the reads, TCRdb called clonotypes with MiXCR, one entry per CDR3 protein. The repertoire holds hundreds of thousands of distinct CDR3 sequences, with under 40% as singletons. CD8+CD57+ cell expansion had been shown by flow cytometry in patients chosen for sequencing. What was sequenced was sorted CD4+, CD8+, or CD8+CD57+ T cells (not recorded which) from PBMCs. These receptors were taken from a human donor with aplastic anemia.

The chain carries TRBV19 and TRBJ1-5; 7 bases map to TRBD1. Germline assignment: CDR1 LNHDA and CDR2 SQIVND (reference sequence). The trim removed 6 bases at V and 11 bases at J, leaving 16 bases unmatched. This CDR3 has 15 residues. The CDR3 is CASRLEQGQGRSQHF. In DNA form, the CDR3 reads TGTGCCAGTAGGCTTGAACAGGGGCAGGGGCGATCCCAGCATTTT.

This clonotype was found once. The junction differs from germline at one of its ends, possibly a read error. The CDR3 is CASSETGTDNIEAFF. The DNA for the CDR3 is TGTGCCAGTAGTGAAACAGGAACAGATAATATTGAAGCTTTCTTT. This chain links TRBV25-1 with TRBJ1-1, with D possibly TRBD1 on 5 matching bases. CDR3 length equals 15 residues. Per germline, CDR1 MGHDK and CDR2 SYGVNS.

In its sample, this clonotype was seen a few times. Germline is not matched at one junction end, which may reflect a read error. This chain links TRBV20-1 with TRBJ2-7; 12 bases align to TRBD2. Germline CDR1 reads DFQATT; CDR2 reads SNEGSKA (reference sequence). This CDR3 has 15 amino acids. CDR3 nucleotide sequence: TGCAGTGCTAGATCGACTAGCGGGAGAATGGGGGAGCGGTACTTC. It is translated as CSARSTSGRMGERYF.

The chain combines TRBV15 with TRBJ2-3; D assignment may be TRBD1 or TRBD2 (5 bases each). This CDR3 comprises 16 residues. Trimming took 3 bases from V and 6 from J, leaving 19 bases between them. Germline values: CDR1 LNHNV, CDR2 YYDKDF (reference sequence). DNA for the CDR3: TGTGCCACCAGCAGCTTGGGACGGGGAATCTCCGATACGCAGTATTTT. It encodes CATSSLGRGISDTQYF.

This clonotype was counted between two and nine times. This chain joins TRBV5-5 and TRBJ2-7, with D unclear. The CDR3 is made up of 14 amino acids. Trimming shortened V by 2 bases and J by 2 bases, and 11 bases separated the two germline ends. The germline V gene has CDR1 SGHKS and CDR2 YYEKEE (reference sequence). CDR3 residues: CASSLRPDPYEQYF. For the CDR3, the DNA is TGTGCCAGCAGCTTACGTCCGGACCCCTACGAGCAGTACTTC. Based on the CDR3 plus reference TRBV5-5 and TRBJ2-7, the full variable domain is DAGVTQSPTHLIKTRGQQVTLRCSPISGHKSVSWYQQVLGQGPQFIFQYYEKEERGRGNFPDRFSARQFPNYSSELNVNALLLGDSALYLCASSLRPDPYEQYFGPGTRLTVT.

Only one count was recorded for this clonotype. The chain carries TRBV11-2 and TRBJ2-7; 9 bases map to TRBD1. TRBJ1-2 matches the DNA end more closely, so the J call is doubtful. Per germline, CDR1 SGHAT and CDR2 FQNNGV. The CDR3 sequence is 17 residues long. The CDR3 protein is CASSVKEPGQGNYGYTF. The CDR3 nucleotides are TGTGCCAGCAGCGTCAAAGAACCGGGACAGGGAAACTATGGCTACACCTTC.

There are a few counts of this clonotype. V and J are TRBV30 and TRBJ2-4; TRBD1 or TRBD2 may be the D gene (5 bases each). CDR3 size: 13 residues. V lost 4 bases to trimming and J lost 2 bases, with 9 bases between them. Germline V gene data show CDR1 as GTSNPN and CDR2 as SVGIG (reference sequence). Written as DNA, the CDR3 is TGTGCCTGGACAGGGAGTACCAAAAACATTCAGTACTTC. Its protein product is CAWTGSTKNIQYF.

The DNA for the CDR3 is TGTGCCAGTAGAGAACAAGAGACCCAGCATTTT. Encoded protein: CASREQETQHF. The chain links TRBV19 to TRBJ1-5; D is undetermined. Germline CDR1 LNHDA, CDR2 SQIVND (reference sequence). CDR3 length equals 11 residues. The ends were cut back, 6 bases at V and 11 bases at J, with 11 bases in the middle.

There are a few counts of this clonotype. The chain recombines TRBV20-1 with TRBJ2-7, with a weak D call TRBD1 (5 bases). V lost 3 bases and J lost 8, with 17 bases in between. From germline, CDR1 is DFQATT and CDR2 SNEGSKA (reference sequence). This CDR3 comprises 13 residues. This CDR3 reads CSASFSGLLKQYF. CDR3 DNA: TGCAGTGCTAGCTTCTCAGGGCTGCTAAAGCAGTACTTC.

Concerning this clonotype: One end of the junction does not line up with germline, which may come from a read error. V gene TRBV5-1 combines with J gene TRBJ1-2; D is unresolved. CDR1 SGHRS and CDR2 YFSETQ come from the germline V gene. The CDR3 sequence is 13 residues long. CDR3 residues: CASSLGGNYSYTF. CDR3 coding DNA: TGCGCCAGCAGCTTGGGGGGTAACTATAGCTACACCTTC.

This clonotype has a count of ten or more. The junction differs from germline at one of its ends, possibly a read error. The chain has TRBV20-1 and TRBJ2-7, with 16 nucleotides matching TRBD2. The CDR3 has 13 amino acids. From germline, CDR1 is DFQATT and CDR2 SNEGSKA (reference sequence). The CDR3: CSAVRGTSGRANF. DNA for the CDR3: TGCAGTGCCGTTCGGGGGACTAGCGGGAGGGCCAACTTC.

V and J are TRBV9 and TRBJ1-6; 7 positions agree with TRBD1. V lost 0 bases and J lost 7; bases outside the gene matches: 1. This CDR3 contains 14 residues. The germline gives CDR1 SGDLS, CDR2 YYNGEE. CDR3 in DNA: TGTGCCAGCAGCGTAGAACAGGGGAATTCACCCCTCCACTTT. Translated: CASSVEQGNSPLHF.

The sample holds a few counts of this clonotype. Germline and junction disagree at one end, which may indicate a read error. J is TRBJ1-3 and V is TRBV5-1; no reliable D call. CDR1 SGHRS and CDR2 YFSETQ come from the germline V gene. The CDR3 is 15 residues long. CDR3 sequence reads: CASSLSDGSGDTIYF. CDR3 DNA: TGCGCCAGCAGCTTATCCGACGGCTCTGGAGACACCATATATTTT.

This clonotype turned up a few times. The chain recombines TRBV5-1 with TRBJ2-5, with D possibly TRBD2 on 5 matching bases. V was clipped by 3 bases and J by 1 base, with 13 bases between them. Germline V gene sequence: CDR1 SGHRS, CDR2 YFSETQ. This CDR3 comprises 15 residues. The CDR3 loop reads CASSSAGRTQETQYF. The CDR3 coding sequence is TGCGCCAGCAGCTCGGCGGGCCGTACCCAAGAGACCCAGTACTTC.

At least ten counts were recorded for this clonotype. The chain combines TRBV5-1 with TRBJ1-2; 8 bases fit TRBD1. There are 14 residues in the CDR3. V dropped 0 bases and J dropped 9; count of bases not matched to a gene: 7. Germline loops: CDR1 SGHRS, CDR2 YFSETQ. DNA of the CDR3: TGCGCCAGCAGCTTGGCCAGGGGACAGGAGAGCTACACCTTC. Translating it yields CASSLARGQESYTF.

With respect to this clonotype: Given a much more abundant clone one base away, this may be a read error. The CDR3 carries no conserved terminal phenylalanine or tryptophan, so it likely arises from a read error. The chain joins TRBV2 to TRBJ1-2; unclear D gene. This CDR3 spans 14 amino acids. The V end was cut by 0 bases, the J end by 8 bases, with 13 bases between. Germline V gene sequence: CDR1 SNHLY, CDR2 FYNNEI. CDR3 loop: CASSEAPNSGGYTS. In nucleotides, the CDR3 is TGTGCCAGCAGTGAAGCGCCTAACAGTGGCGGCTACACCTCC.

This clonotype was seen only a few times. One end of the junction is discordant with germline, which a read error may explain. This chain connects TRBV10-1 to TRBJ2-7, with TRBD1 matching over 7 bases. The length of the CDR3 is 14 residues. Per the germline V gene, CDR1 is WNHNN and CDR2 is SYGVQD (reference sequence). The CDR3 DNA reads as TGTGCCAGCACCTATCTTGACAGGGTACACGAGCAGTACTTC. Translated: CASTYLDRVHEQYF.

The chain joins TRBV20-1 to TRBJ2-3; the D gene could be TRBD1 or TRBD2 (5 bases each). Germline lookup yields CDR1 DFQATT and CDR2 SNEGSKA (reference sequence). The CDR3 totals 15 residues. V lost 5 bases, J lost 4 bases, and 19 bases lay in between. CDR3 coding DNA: TGCAGTGCTTCCAAGGGGCTAGCATTTCCAGATACGCAGTATTTT. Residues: CSASKGLAFPDTQYF.

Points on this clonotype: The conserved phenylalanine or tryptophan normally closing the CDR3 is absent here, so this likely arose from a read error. This chain's CDR3 is CASSEESSYNSPLHS. The CDR3 nucleotides are TGCGCCAGCAGTGAGGAGAGCTCCTATAATTCACCCCTCCACTCT. The chain is built from TRBV2 and TRBJ1-6; D not certain. Germline CDR1 SNHLY, CDR2 FYNNEI. This CDR3 has 15 amino acids.

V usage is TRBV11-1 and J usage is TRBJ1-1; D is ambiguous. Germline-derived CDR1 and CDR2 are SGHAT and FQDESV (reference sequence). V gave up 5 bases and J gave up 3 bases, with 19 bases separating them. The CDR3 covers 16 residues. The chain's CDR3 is CASSPRLGQAHTEAFF. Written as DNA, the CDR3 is TGTGCCAGCAGCCCCAGGCTTGGGCAGGCTCACACTGAAGCTTTCTTT.

CDR3 in amino acids: CSARDLASDTVNEQFF. Here the CDR3 DNA reads TGCAGTGCTAGAGATCTGGCTAGCGATACCGTCAATGAGCAGTTCTTC. The rearrangement links TRBV20-1 to TRBJ2-1, with D possibly being TRBD2 (6 bases). This CDR3 is 16 amino acids long. Trimming took 0 bases from V and 6 from J, leaving 18 bases between them. Germline loops: CDR1 DFQATT, CDR2 SNEGSKA (reference sequence).

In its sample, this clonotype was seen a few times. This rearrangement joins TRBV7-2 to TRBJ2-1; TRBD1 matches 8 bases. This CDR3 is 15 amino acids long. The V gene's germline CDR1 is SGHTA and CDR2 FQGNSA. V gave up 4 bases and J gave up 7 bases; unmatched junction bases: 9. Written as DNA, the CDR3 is TGTGCCAGCAGCTCGCAGGGGGCACGGGGGAATGAGCAGTTCTTC. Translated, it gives CASSSQGARGNEQFF.

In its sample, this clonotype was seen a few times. CDR3 coding DNA: TGTGCCAGCAGCGCCGGTCGGGGTAAAGGCACTGAAGCTTTCTTT. It yields the protein CASSAGRGKGTEAFF. The rearrangement uses TRBV2 and TRBJ1-1; no clear D. From germline, CDR1 is SNHLY and CDR2 FYNNEI. The CDR3 is 15 amino acids. The V gene lost 6 bases and the J gene lost 4 bases, with 18 bases spanning the gap.

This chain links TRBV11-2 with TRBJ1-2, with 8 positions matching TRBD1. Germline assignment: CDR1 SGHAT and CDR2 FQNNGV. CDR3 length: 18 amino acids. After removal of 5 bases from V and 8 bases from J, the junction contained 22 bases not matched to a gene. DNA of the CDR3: TGTGCCAGCAGCGATAAGACAGGGGACTTCCTTTCCTTGGCCGGCTACACCTTC. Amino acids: CASSDKTGDFLSLAGYTF.

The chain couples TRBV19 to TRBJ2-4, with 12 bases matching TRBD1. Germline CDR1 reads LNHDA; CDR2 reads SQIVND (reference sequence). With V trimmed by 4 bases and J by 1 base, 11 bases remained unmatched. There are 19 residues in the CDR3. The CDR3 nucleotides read TGTGCCAGTAGTAGTGGGGGACAGGGGGCGAGGGAGGCCAAAAACATTCAGTACTTC. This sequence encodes CASSSGGQGAREAKNIQYF. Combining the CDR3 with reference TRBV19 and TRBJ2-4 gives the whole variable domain DGGITQSPKYLFRKEGQNVTLSCEQNLNHDAMYWYRQDPGQGLRLIYYSQIVNDFQKGDIAEGYSVSREKKESFPLTVTSAQKNPTAFYLCASSSGGQGAREAKNIQYFGAGTRLSVL.

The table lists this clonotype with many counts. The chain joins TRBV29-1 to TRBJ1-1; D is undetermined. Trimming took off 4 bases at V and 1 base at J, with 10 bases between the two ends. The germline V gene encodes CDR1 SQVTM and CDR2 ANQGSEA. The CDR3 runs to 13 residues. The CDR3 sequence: CSVVRQTNTEAFF. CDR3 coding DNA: TGCAGCGTTGTCCGTCAGACGAACACTGAAGCTTTCTTT. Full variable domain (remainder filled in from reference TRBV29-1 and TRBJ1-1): SAVISQKPSRDICQRGTSLTIQCQVDSQVTMMFWYRQQPGQSLTLIATANQGSEATYESGFVIDKFPISRPNLTFSTLTVSNMSPEDSSIYLCSVVRQTNTEAFFGQGTRLTVV.

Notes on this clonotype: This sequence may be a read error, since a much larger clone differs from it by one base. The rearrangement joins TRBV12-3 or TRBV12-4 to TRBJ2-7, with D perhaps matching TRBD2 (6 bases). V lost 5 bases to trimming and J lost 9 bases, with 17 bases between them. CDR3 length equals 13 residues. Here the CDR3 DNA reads TGTGCCAGCAGTCGGGACTCCCTGGGCGGGCAGTACTTC. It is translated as CASSRDSLGGQYF.

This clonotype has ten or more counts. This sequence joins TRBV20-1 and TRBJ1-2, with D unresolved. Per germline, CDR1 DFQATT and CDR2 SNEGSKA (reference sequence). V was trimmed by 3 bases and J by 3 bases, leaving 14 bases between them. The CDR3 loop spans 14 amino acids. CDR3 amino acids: CSASLAAVDYGYTF. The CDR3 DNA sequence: TGCAGTGCTAGTCTGGCGGCGGTGGACTATGGCTACACCTTC.